These T cell receptor beta chains were read from a single sample in a study of blood T cell repertoires in COVID-19. Sequencing was performed with immunoSEQ multiplex PCR; in TCRdb, only in-frame clones are kept and a portion is missing. The sample yields 150,000 to 200,000 clones, 80% to 95% seen once. Sequencing used peripheral blood. The origin of the receptors is a man aged 25 to 40 with COVID-19, enrolled during active disease. CDR3s include the opening cysteine and the closing phenylalanine or tryptophan. Each record gives: V gene, clone size, J gene, D gene, CDR3 protein, CDR3 DNA. D genes are given only for firm matches. Size values are once, few and many counts, or a class for expanded clones, and some rows have none.

V: TRBV10-3; size: .; J: TRBJ2-1; D: TRBD1; CDR3: CAINRDRDNEQFF; DNA: TGTGCCATAAACCGGGACAGGGACAATGAGCAGTTCTTC
V: TRBV28; size: .; J: TRBJ1-5; D: .; CDR3: CASILAGGNQPQHF; DNA: TGTGCCAGCATCCTTGCGGGGGGCAATCAGCCCCAGCATTTT
V: TRBV7-8; size: .; J: TRBJ2-1; D: TRBD1; CDR3: CASSLTGTGPGNEQFF; DNA: TGTGCCAGCAGCTTAACCGGGACAGGGCCTGGAAATGAGCAGTTCTTC
V: TRBV30; size: once; J: TRBJ2-1; D: .; CDR3: CAWSVVAPEQFF; DNA: TGTGCCTGGAGTGTAGTAGCCCCTGAGCAGTTCTTC
V: TRBV7-3; size: .; J: TRBJ2-2; D: .; CDR3: CASSFSTGELFF; DNA: TGTGCCAGCAGCTTTAGCACCGGGGAGCTGTTTTTT
V: TRBV6-5; size: .; J: TRBJ2-1; D: TRBD2; CDR3: CASQGSAGVNNEQFF; DNA: TGTGCCAGCCAGGGCTCAGCGGGAGTCAACAATGAGCAGTTCTTC
V: TRBV4-3; size: .; J: TRBJ2-3; D: TRBD2; CDR3: CASSQDFLGGGDTDTQYF; DNA: TGCGCCAGCAGCCAAGATTTCTTAGGCGGGGGGGACACAGATACGCAGTATTTT
V: TRBV19; size: .; J: TRBJ1-1; D: .; CDR3: CASIPRENTEAFF; DNA: TGTGCCAGTATTCCGAGAGAGAACACTGAAGCTTTCTTT
V: TRBV9; size: .; J: TRBJ2-3; D: TRBD2; CDR3: CASSVGSGSYTDTQYF; DNA: TGTGCCAGCAGCGTAGGCAGCGGGAGCTATACAGATACGCAGTATTTT
V: TRBV24-1; size: .; J: TRBJ2-1; D: TRBD1; CDR3: CATSDPGTGGYNEQFF; DNA: TGTGCCACCAGTGACCCCGGGACAGGGGGCTACAATGAGCAGTTCTTC
V: TRBV6-6; size: .; J: TRBJ2-2; D: .; CDR3: CASSPGVTGELFF; DNA: TGTGCCAGCAGTCCCGGGGTCACCGGGGAGCTGTTTTTT
V: TRBV20-1; size: .; J: TRBJ1-3; D: .; CDR3: CSAEGGNTIYF; DNA: TGCAGTGCTGAGGGAGGAAACACCATATATTTT
V: TRBV9; size: .; J: TRBJ1-1; D: TRBD1; CDR3: CASSATGGPNTEAFF; DNA: TGTGCCAGCAGCGCAACAGGGGGCCCGAACACTGAAGCTTTCTTT
V: TRBV5-1; size: .; J: TRBJ1-5; D: .; CDR3: CASSLEGGNQPQHF; DNA: TGCGCCAGCAGCTTGGAAGGAGGCAATCAGCCCCAGCATTTT
V: TRBV7-9; size: .; J: TRBJ1-3; D: .; CDR3: CASSFDRPHSGNTIYF; DNA: TGTGCCAGCAGCTTCGACAGACCCCACTCTGGAAACACCATATATTTT
V: TRBV4-1; size: .; J: TRBJ1-4; D: TRBD1; CDR3: CASSQEWGQGSEKLFF; DNA: TGCGCCAGCAGCCAAGAATGGGGACAGGGAAGTGAAAAACTGTTTTTT
V: TRBV7-2; size: .; J: TRBJ2-5; D: TRBD2; CDR3: CASSPLAGVSETQYF; DNA: TGTGCCAGCAGCCCACTAGCGGGAGTTTCAGAGACCCAGTACTTC
V: TRBV4-1; size: .; J: TRBJ2-7; D: TRBD2; CDR3: CASSHQRGSSYEQYF; DNA: TGCGCCAGCAGCCACCAGCGGGGGAGCTCCTACGAGCAGTACTTC
V: TRBV19; size: .; J: TRBJ1-2; D: TRBD1; CDR3: CASRDRGYGYTF; DNA: TGTGCCAGCCGGGACAGGGGGTATGGCTACACCTTC
V: TRBV14; size: .; J: TRBJ2-7; D: .; CDR3: CASSPRQGQSYEQYF; DNA: TGTGCCAGCAGTCCGCGGCAGGGCCAGTCCTACGAGCAGTACTTC
V: TRBV23-1; size: .; J: TRBJ2-1; D: .; CDR3: CASTYNEQFF; DNA: TGCGCCAGCACTTACAATGAGCAGTTCTTC
V: TRBV6-2/TRBV6-3; size: .; J: TRBJ2-7; D: TRBD2; CDR3: CASSGLAGTYEQYF; DNA: TGTGCCAGCAGCGGACTAGCGGGGACCTACGAGCAGTACTTC
V: TRBV28; size: .; J: TRBJ1-2; D: .; CDR3: CASSSGGAGYGYTF; DNA: TGTGCCAGCAGCTCTGGGGGGGCAGGCTATGGCTACACCTTC
V: TRBV5-5; size: .; J: TRBJ1-5; D: .; CDR3: CASSLVGEQSSNQPQHF; DNA: TGTGCCAGCAGCTTGGTAGGTGAACAGAGTAGCAATCAGCCCCAGCATTTT
V: TRBV6-5; size: .; J: TRBJ1-2; D: TRBD1; CDR3: CASRPTGGYGYTF; DNA: TGTGCCAGCAGACCGACAGGGGGCTATGGCTACACCTTC
V: TRBV7-3; size: .; J: TRBJ2-5; D: TRBD1; CDR3: CASSLNGGWDSQETQYF; DNA: TGTGCCAGCAGCTTAAACGGAGGCTGGGACAGTCAAGAGACCCAGTACTTC
V: TRBV5-1; size: once; J: TRBJ2-2; D: TRBD1; CDR3: CASSFLGTGDTGELFF; DNA: TGCGCCAGCAGTTTTTTAGGGACAGGGGACACCGGGGAGCTGTTTTTT
V: TRBV28; size: once; J: TRBJ1-6; D: .; CDR3: CASSFFAGNSPLHF; DNA: TGTGCCAGCAGTTTTTTCGCAGGGAATTCACCCCTCCACTTT
V: TRBV6-5; size: .; J: TRBJ2-1; D: .; CDR3: CASSSLDLRVHEQFF; DNA: TGTGCCAGCAGTTCCCTGGACCTGAGGGTCCATGAGCAGTTCTTC
V: TRBV19; size: .; J: TRBJ2-1; D: TRBD2; CDR3: CASSSLGLAGGQEQFF; DNA: TGTGCCAGTAGTTCCTTGGGACTAGCGGGGGGCCAAGAGCAGTTCTTC
V: TRBV19; size: .; J: TRBJ1-6; D: .; CDR3: CASRQSPSYNSPLHF; DNA: TGTGCCAGTCGACAAAGTCCATCCTATAATTCACCCCTCCACTTT
V: TRBV5-4; size: once; J: TRBJ2-1; D: TRBD2; CDR3: CASSRPTSGDPGSYNEQFF; DNA: TGTGCCAGCAGCCGTCCCACTAGCGGGGACCCAGGGTCCTACAATGAGCAGTTCTTC
V: TRBV7-2; size: .; J: TRBJ1-2; D: .; CDR3: CASSSLRQAGYGYTF; DNA: TGTGCCAGCAGCTCATTACGACAGGCCGGATATGGCTACACCTTC
V: TRBV18; size: .; J: TRBJ1-1; D: .; CDR3: CASSQTGTLNTEAFF; DNA: TGTGCCAGCTCACAAACCGGGACATTAAACACTGAAGCTTTCTTT
V: TRBV6-6; size: .; J: TRBJ1-5; D: TRBD1; CDR3: CASLEGAGGNQPQHF; DNA: TGTGCCAGCCTTGAGGGGGCCGGTGGCAATCAGCCCCAGCATTTT
V: TRBV27; size: .; J: TRBJ1-2; D: TRBD1; CDR3: CASSRGTGLNYGYTF; DNA: TGTGCCAGCAGTCGGGGGACAGGGCTGAACTATGGCTACACCTTC
V: TRBV6-2/TRBV6-3; size: .; J: TRBJ1-5; D: .; CDR3: CASSRGTPTNQPQHF; DNA: TGTGCCAGCAGTCGCGGGACTCCAACTAATCAGCCCCAGCATTTT
V: TRBV18; size: .; J: TRBJ1-2; D: TRBD1; CDR3: CASSPGTGIVSGGYTF; DNA: TGTGCCAGCTCACCCGGGACAGGGATAGTCTCAGGTGGCTACACCTTC
V: TRBV5-1; size: .; J: TRBJ1-1; D: .; CDR3: CASSLVAADTEAFF; DNA: TGCGCCAGCAGCTTGGTGGCCGCGGACACTGAAGCTTTCTTT
V: TRBV5-6; size: .; J: TRBJ1-1; D: .; CDR3: CASSLASTPGTEAFF; DNA: TGTGCCAGCAGCTTGGCCTCAACCCCGGGCACTGAAGCTTTCTTT
V: TRBV5-1; size: .; J: TRBJ2-7; D: .; CDR3: CASSQTAGTPSQEQYF; DNA: TGCGCCAGCAGCCAGACCGCCGGGACACCCTCACAGGAGCAGTACTTC
V: TRBV28; size: .; J: TRBJ1-2; D: TRBD1; CDR3: CASSLEDRVHGYTF; DNA: TGTGCCAGCAGTTTGGAGGACAGGGTACATGGCTACACCTTC
V: TRBV19; size: .; J: TRBJ1-5; D: .; CDR3: CATTRQGNQPQHF; DNA: TGTGCCACTACTAGACAGGGCAATCAGCCCCAGCATTTT
V: TRBV6-5; size: .; J: TRBJ2-7; D: .; CDR3: CASSQDSSYEQYF; DNA: TGTGCCAGCAGTCAGGACAGTTCCTACGAGCAGTACTTC
V: TRBV19; size: few; J: TRBJ1-6; D: .; CDR3: CASSETSGTVKSPLHF; DNA: TGTGCCAGTAGTGAAACATCTGGAACAGTGAAGTCACCCCTCCACTTT
V: TRBV19; size: .; J: TRBJ1-2; D: TRBD1; CDR3: CASSTGGSNYGYTF; DNA: TGTGCCAGTTCGACAGGGGGCTCTAACTATGGCTACACCTTC
V: TRBV7-2; size: .; J: TRBJ2-3; D: TRBD2; CDR3: CASTLAGGGSDTQYF; DNA: TGTGCCAGCACGCTAGCGGGGGGCGGTTCAGATACGCAGTATTTT
V: TRBV5-8; size: once; J: TRBJ1-5; D: .; CDR3: CASSLAGQPQHF; DNA: TGTGCCAGCAGCTTGGCCGGTCAGCCCCAGCATTTT
V: TRBV19; size: .; J: TRBJ2-5; D: .; CDR3: CASSIMVEETQYF; DNA: TGTGCCAGTAGTATAATGGTAGAGGAGACCCAGTACTTC
V: TRBV28; size: .; J: TRBJ2-7; D: .; CDR3: CASSEIYEQYF; DNA: TGTGCCAGCAGCGAGATCTACGAGCAGTACTTC
V: TRBV2; size: .; J: TRBJ2-1; D: .; CDR3: CASSHTTGSSYNEQFF; DNA: TGTGCCAGCAGTCACACTACGGGAAGCTCCTACAATGAGCAGTTCTTC
V: TRBV5-6; size: .; J: TRBJ2-5; D: TRBD1; CDR3: CASSSPTGVETQYF; DNA: TGTGCCAGCAGCTCACCTACAGGGGTCGAGACCCAGTACTTC
V: TRBV27; size: .; J: TRBJ2-7; D: TRBD1; CDR3: CASSLAQGAGYEQYF; DNA: TGTGCCAGCAGTTTAGCACAGGGGGCGGGGTACGAGCAGTACTTC
V: TRBV7-3; size: .; J: TRBJ2-6; D: TRBD1; CDR3: CASSRGQGASGANVLTF; DNA: TGTGCCAGCAGCCGCGGACAGGGGGCCTCTGGGGCCAACGTCCTGACTTTC
V: TRBV6-5; size: .; J: TRBJ2-7; D: .; CDR3: CASSFQGFSYEQYF; DNA: TGTGCCAGCAGTTTTCAGGGATTCTCCTACGAGCAGTACTTC
V: TRBV9; size: .; J: TRBJ2-7; D: TRBD1; CDR3: CASSGTTGTWEQYF; DNA: TGTGCCAGCAGCGGAACGACAGGGACCTGGGAGCAGTACTTC
V: TRBV4-3; size: once; J: TRBJ1-6; D: .; CDR3: CASSQEASGSPLHF; DNA: TGCGCCAGCAGCCAAGAGGCCTCAGGATCACCCCTCCACTTT
V: TRBV18; size: few; J: TRBJ1-5; D: TRBD1; CDR3: CASSPDRVQSQPQHF; DNA: TGTGCCAGCTCGCCCGACAGGGTCCAAAGCCAGCCCCAGCATTTT
V: TRBV2; size: .; J: TRBJ1-5; D: .; CDR3: CASSLRQSNQPQHF; DNA: TGTGCCAGCAGCCTTAGACAGAGCAATCAGCCCCAGCATTTT